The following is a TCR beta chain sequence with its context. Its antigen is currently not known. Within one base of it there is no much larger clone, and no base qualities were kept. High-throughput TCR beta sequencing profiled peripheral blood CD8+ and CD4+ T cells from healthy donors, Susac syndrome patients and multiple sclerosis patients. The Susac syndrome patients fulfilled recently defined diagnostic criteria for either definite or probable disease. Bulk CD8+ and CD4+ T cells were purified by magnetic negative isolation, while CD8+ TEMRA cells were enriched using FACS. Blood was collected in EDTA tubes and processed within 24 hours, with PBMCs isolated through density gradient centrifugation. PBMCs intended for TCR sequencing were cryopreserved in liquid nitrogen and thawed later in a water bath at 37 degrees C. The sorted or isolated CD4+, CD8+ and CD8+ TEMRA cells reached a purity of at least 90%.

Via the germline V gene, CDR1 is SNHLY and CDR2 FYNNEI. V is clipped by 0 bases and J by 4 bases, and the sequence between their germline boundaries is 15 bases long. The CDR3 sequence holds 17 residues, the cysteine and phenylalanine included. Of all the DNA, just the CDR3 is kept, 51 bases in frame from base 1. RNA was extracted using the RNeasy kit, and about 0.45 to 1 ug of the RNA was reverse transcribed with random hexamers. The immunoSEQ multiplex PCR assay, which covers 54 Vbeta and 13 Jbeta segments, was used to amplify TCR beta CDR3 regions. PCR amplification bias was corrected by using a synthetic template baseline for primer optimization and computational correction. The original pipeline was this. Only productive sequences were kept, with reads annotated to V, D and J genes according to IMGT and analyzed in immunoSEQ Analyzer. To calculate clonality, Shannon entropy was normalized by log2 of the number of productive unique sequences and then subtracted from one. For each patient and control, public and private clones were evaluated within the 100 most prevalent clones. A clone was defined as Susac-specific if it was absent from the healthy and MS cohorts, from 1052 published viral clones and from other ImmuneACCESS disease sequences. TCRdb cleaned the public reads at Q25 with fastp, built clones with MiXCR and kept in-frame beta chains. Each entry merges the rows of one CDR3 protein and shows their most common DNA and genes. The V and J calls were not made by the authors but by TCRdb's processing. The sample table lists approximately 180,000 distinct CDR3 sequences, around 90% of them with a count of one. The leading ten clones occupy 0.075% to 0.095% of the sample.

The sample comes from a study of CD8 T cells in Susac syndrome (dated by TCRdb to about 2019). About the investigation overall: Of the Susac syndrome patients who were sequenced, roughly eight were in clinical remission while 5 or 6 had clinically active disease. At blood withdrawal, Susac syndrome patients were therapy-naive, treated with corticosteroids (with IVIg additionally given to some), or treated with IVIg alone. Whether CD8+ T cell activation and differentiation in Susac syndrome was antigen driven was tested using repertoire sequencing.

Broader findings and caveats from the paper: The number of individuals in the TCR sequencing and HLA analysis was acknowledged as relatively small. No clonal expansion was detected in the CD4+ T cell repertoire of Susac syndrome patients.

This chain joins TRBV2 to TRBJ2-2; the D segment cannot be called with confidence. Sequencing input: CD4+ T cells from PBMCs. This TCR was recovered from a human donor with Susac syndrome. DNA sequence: TGTGCCAGCAGTGAAGCGTCAGGAGTAGGTGGCACCGGGGAGCTGTTTTTT. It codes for CASSEASGVGGTGELFF. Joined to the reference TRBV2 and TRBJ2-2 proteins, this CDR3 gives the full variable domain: EPEVTQTPSHQVTQMGQEVILRCVPISNHLYFYWYRQILGQKVEFLVSFYNNEISEKSEIFDDQFSVERPDGSNFTLKIRSTKLEDSAMYFCASSEASGVGGTGELFFGEGSRLTVL.